These 14 T cell receptor beta chains were all obtained from the same sample, sequenced in a study of T cell responses to AZD1222 COVID-19 vaccine. Data came from immunoSEQ multiplex PCR; TCRdb stores just in-frame clones and leaves some out. The data hold over 85,000 clones, with around 89% observed a single time. Sample: peripheral blood, taken on day 0 of AZD1222 vaccination. These receptors all stem from an adult in good health.

The chain combines TRBV7-2 with TRBJ1-2, with D perhaps TRBD1 (5 bases). Germline assignment: CDR1 SGHTA and CDR2 FQGNSA. This CDR3 spans 12 amino acids. Trimming cost V 5 bases and J 5 bases, with 9 bases left between them. The CDR3 loop reads CASSAQGYGYTF. The CDR3 nucleotides read TGTGCCAGCAGCGCCCAGGGTTATGGCTACACCTTC.

The V and J genes are TRBV3-1 (or the pseudogene TRBV3-2) and TRBJ2-7; D remains unclear. V lost 0 bases and J 3 bases, leaving 9 bases between the germline ends. This CDR3 comprises 14 residues. Per germline, CDR1 LGHDT and CDR2 YNNKEL (reference sequence). CDR3 in amino acids: CASSQDGRSYEQYF. The CDR3, as DNA: TGTGCCAGCAGCCAAGATGGGCGGAGCTACGAGCAGTACTTC.

This chain joins TRBV18 and TRBJ1-5; D ambiguous. Trimming took 2 bases from V and 4 from J, leaving 6 bases between them. CDR1 is KGHSH and CDR2 is LQKENI in the germline V gene. There are 13 residues in the CDR3. The CDR3 reads CASSPSANQPQHF. The CDR3 coding sequence is TGTGCCAGCTCACCATCAGCAAATCAGCCCCAGCATTTT.

The chain is built from TRBV2 and TRBJ1-5; 7 nucleotides match TRBD1. V was pared by 6 bases and J by 0 bases, with 5 bases of the junction left unmatched. Germline-derived CDR1 and CDR2 are SNHLY and FYNNEI. The CDR3 contains 15 residues. The chain's CDR3 is CASSPTGVSNQPQHF. The CDR3 DNA sequence: TGTGCCAGCAGCCCAACAGGGGTTAGCAATCAGCCCCAGCATTTT.

This chain links TRBV4-3 with TRBJ1-1; tentatively, D is TRBD1 (5 bases). CDR3 length: 15 residues. Germline lookup yields CDR1 LGHNA and CDR2 YSLEER. Trimming removed 0 bases from V and 1 base from J, with 9 bases in between. CDR3 sequence reads: CASSQEWGGNTEAFF. CDR3 DNA sequence: TGCGCCAGCAGCCAAGAGTGGGGGGGGAACACTGAAGCTTTCTTT.

J is TRBJ2-3 and V is TRBV7-3; the match to TRBD2 covers 7 bases. V shed 5 bases and J 10 bases; nucleotides not matched to a gene: 21. Germline lookup yields CDR1 SGHTA and CDR2 FQGTGA. The CDR3 has 17 amino acids. CDR3 sequence reads: CASSPNSGPGGKTPQYF. The CDR3 DNA reads as TGTGCCAGCAGCCCAAACTCCGGGCCGGGAGGTAAAACGCCGCAGTATTTT.

The J gene is TRBJ2-2, the V gene TRBV4-2, with unresolved D. The CDR3 is 18 amino acids. Germline V gene lookup returns CDR1 LGHNA and CDR2 YNFKEQ. The V end was cut by 0 bases, the J end by 0 bases, with 14 bases between. The CDR3 nucleotides are TGTGCCAGCAGCCAAGATCCCCACAGAAATTCGAACACCGGGGAGCTGTTTTTT. Translating gives CASSQDPHRNSNTGELFF.

The chain couples TRBV4-2 to TRBJ2-3; 8 positions agree with TRBD2. The CDR3 spans 16 residues. Trimming removed 8 bases from V and 3 bases from J; junction bases left unmatched: 13. CDR1 LGHNA and CDR2 YNFKEQ come from the germline V gene. This CDR3 is CASAPGAGGSTDTQYF. CDR3 coding DNA: TGTGCCAGCGCTCCTGGGGCGGGGGGCTCAACAGATACGCAGTATTTT.

The J gene is TRBJ1-3, the V gene TRBV6-5; 8 nucleotides align to TRBD1. V shed 5 bases, J shed 4 bases, and the junction held 4 bases outside the gene matches. This CDR3 contains 14 residues. Germline values: CDR1 MNHEY, CDR2 SVGAGI. CDR3 coding DNA: TGTGCCAGCAGTCAGGGGGCCTACGGAAACACCATATATTTT. Translated, it gives CASSQGAYGNTIYF.

The V gene is TRBV5-1, the J gene TRBJ2-2, with D hard to call. V was trimmed by 2 bases and J by 7 bases, leaving 12 bases between them. Per germline, CDR1 SGHRS and CDR2 YFSETQ. This CDR3 is 14 amino acids long. The CDR3 DNA follows: TGCGCCAGCAGCTTTGACCGATTAGGCGGGGAGCTGTTTTTT. This gives the protein CASSFDRLGGELFF.

This clone has more than one count but fewer than ten. The chain links TRBV2 to TRBJ1-3; D possibly corresponds to TRBD1 (6 bases). V gave up 6 bases and J gave up 4 bases, with 16 bases separating them. The CDR3 is made up of 15 amino acids. Germline assignment: CDR1 SNHLY and CDR2 FYNNEI. The CDR3 DNA reads as TGTGCCAGCAGCCTTTACAGGGTAACAGGAAACACCATATATTTT. Translation gives CASSLYRVTGNTIYF.

The chain recombines TRBV15 with TRBJ2-4; the match to TRBD2 covers 11 bases. Germline CDR1 LNHNV, CDR2 YYDKDF (reference sequence). With V trimmed by 0 bases and J by 5 bases, 6 bases remained unmatched. This CDR3 has 17 amino acids. This CDR3 is CATSRDTSGRVENIQYF. In nucleotides, the CDR3 is TGTGCCACCAGCAGAGATACTAGCGGGAGAGTGGAAAACATTCAGTACTTC.

This chain links TRBV11-2 with TRBJ1-2; 10 positions agree with TRBD1. Germline CDR1 is SGHAT and CDR2 is FQNNGV. The CDR3 length is 16 residues. The ends lost 0 bases at V and 4 bases at J; junction bases unmatched: 5. CDR3 sequence reads: CASSLDSGTGAYGYTF. For the CDR3, the DNA is TGTGCCAGCAGCTTAGATAGCGGGACAGGGGCCTATGGCTACACCTTC.

The chain has TRBV3-1 (or the pseudogene TRBV3-2) and TRBJ2-1; D is possibly TRBD2 (6 bases). Trimming took 0 bases from V and 7 from J, leaving 16 bases between them. CDR1 LGHDT and CDR2 YNNKEL come from the germline V gene (reference sequence). There are 16 residues in the CDR3. CDR3 DNA: TGTGCCAGCAGCCAAGAGCGCCCGGGAGCGGGTAATGAGCAGTTCTTC. Encoded protein: CASSQERPGAGNEQFF.